This T cell receptor (beta chain) was retrieved from a study of OX40 agonist ivuxolimab in advanced cancers. V shed 4 bases and J shed 4 bases, with 17 bases lying between them. Germline values: CDR1 SGHRS, CDR2 YFSETQ. The CDR3 has 15 residues. Repertoires were generated with immunoSEQ multiplex PCR, while TCRdb's copy carries only in-frame clones and drops some. The repertoire has fewer than 95,000 clones, almost 85% of them found once; the top ten carry roughly 0.61%. This receptor was identified in an adult with an advanced solid tumor such as melanoma, head and neck, liver or kidney cancer. Sample: CD4+ or CD8+ T cells sorted from blood, taken in a trial of the OX40 agonist ivuxolimab. V gene TRBV5-1 combines with J gene TRBJ2-5; D perhaps matches TRBD1 (6 bases). The CDR3 DNA follows: TGCGCCAGCAGCCTCTCCAGGGGCAGGGGAGAGACCCAGTACTTC. Its protein is CASSLSRGRGETQYF.